The T cell receptor beta chain described here comes from a study of control samples from healthy donors and cancer patients. Trimming pared 2 bases from V and 3 bases from J, leaving 16 bases between. CDR3 length: 16 residues. Per the germline V gene, CDR1 is MNHNS and CDR2 is SASEGT. Sequencing used immunoSEQ multiplex PCR; TCRdb keeps in-frame clones, though not all of them. The sample yields around 100,000 clones, roughly 88% seen once. This chain links TRBV6-1 with TRBJ1-2; no reliable D call. This clonotype originated in a man aged 30 to 39 in good health. The source material was blood. DNA of the CDR3: TGTGCCAGCAGTGAATCGGGATCCTGGGTTGACTATGGCTACACCTTC. Translated: CASSESGSWVDYGYTF.